This T cell receptor (beta chain) was recovered during a study of B cell selection in AIRE deficiency. Generated by immunoSEQ multiplex PCR, the TCRdb table keeps only in-frame clones and is missing some. The table has about 26,000 clones, over 80% seen once. Regulatory T cells were sorted as CD4+CD25hiCD127low/negative cells. This clonotype originated in a human donor in good health. The sequencing sample was made of CD4+CD25+ Tregs sorted from PBMCs.

The CDR3 sequence: CASSLGPNQPQHF. Here the CDR3 DNA reads TGTGCCAGCAGCTTGGGGCCCAATCAGCCCCAGCATTTT. The chain uses TRBV5-4 and TRBJ1-5; D is unclear. The germline gives CDR1 SGHNT, CDR2 YYREEE (reference sequence). CDR3 length: 13 amino acids. Trimming took off 0 bases at V and 3 bases at J, with 4 bases between the two ends.